This T cell receptor (beta chain) was sequenced during a study of glioma-infiltrating T cells. The iRepertoire nested amplicon-rescue multiplex PCR amplified TCR alpha and beta CDR3s from RNA. For one-step reverse transcription and amplification, 100-400 ng of tissue mRNA or PBMC total RNA was used. TCRdb re-analysed the multiplex PCR reads in MiXCR, keeping a single row per CDR3 protein. Of some 100,000 distinct CDR3 sequences in the sample, 25% were seen once. CDR1 DFQATT and CDR2 SNEGSKA come from the germline V gene (reference sequence). This CDR3 is built from 13 residues. Turning to this clonotype: Antigen specificity is unknown. The junction and the germline gene differ at one end; a read error may be behind it.

Study outcomes and limitations: Tissue and blood shared very few CDR3 sequences. Tissue-blood divergence was below expectation in non-neoplastic patients, above in gliomas.

The source is a human donor with low-grade glioma or glioblastoma, undergoing nonglioma brain surgery, or in good health (not recorded which). Sequencing was done on a sample of glioma tissue, nonneoplastic brain tissue, or PBMCs (not recorded which). The chain recombines TRBV20-1 with TRBJ1-1, with unresolved D. The CDR3 coding sequence is TGCAGTGCTAGAGATTTAGTGAACATTGAAGCTTTCTTT. As protein: CSARDLVNIEAFF.